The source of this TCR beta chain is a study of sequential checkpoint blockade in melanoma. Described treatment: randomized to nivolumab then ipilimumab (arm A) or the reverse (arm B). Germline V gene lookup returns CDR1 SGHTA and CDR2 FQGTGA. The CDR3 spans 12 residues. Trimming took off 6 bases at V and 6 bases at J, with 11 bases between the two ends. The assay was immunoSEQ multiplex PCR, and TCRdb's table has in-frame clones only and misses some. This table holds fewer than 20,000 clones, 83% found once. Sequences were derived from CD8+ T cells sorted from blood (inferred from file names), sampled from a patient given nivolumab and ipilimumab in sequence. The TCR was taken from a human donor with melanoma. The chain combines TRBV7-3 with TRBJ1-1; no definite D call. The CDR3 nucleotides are TGTGCCAGCAGTCGGGGAGGCTCTGAAGCTTTCTTT. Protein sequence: CASSRGGSEAFF.